The rows below give T cell receptor beta chains drawn from one sample of a study of relationships among human T cell subsets. TCRdb processed the multiplex PCR reads anew with MiXCR; each CDR3 protein has one entry. The sample lists about 9,000 distinct CDR3 sequences, 54% seen once, with approximately 5% in the top ten. The sample was memory T cells sorted from blood. The receptor source for this set is a man aged 35-49 years in good health. CDR3s include the opening cysteine and the closing phenylalanine or tryptophan. A D gene is named only where the DNA matches it firmly. Not every row has a clone size; where given, it reads once, few, many or a size class.

TRBV11-3	TRBJ2-3	-	TRBD2	TGTGCCAGCAGCCTCCGGACAGCGGGAGGCACAGATACGCAGTATTTT	CASSLRTAGGTDTQYF
TRBV11-2	TRBJ2-1	-	-	TGTGCCAGCAGCTTTCGAAGGGAGCCCAGGGATGAGCAGTTCTTC	CASSFRREPRDEQFF
TRBV6-5	TRBJ2-7	-	-	TGTGCCAGCAGTAACAGGGCCTTCGAGCAGTACTTC	CASSNRAFEQYF
TRBV28	TRBJ1-5	-	-	TGTGCCAGCCATGCTCCGAATCAGCCCCAGCATTTT	CASHAPNQPQHF
TRBV7-9	TRBJ2-3	-	TRBD1	TGTGCCAGCAGCCTAACAGGGGGAACAGATACGCAGTATTTT	CASSLTGGTDTQYF
TRBV20-1	TRBJ1-5	-	TRBD1	TGCAGTGCTAGATCGGACAGGGGCAACCAGCCCCAGCATTTT	CSARSDRGNQPQHF
TRBV11-2	TRBJ2-7	-	TRBD2	TGTGCCAGCAGCTTCGTGGGCGGGAGAGGTGAGCAGTACTTC	CASSFVGGRGEQYF
TRBV28	TRBJ1-1	-	-	TGTGCCAGCAGTTTAGGTAAAGCTGAAGCTTTCTTT	CASSLGKAEAFF
TRBV10-3	TRBJ1-1	once	-	TGTGCCATCAGTGACCCCGGTTGGTCGAGAACTGAAGCTTTCTTT	CAISDPGWSRTEAFF
TRBV29-1	TRBJ2-1	-	TRBD1	TGCAGCGTTGGTGTGACAGGGGCGGTTGAGCAGTTCTTC	CSVGVTGAVEQFF
TRBV7-9	TRBJ2-3	-	TRBD1	TGTGCCAGCAGCCCCGTAGGGGGCCTAACAGATACGCAGTATTTT	CASSPVGGLTDTQYF
TRBV20-1	TRBJ2-7	-	TRBD2	TGCAGTGCTTCCTCCGGGACTAGCGCCCACGAGCAGTACTTC	CSASSGTSAHEQYF
TRBV28	TRBJ2-3	-	-	TGTGCCAGCAGTGGGCGACAGCGGGCCTCACGAGGCACAGATACGCAGTATTTT	CASSGRQRASRGTDTQYF
TRBV6-6	TRBJ2-1	-	-	TGTGCCAGCAGGGAACCGTCCGGTCCCACCGTGAATGAGCAGTTCTTC	CASREPSGPTVNEQFF
TRBV12-3/TRBV12-4	TRBJ2-6	-	-	TGTGCCAGCAGTTCTTACCCCGGCAGGGTGCCCGGGGCCAACGTCCTGACTTTC	CASSSYPGRVPGANVLTF
TRBV4-1	TRBJ2-3	few	TRBD2	TGCGCCAGCAGCCCTAGCGGGGGGGCCAGGGCAGATACGCAGTATTTT	CASSPSGGARADTQYF
TRBV28	TRBJ2-1	-	-	TGTGCCAGCAAAGGCCCTTTTTACAATGAGCGGTTCTTC	CASKGPFYNERFF
TRBV28	TRBJ1-2	-	TRBD1	TGTGCCAGCAGTATATGGGACAGTCTGGCGTTTGGCTACACCTTC	CASSIWDSLAFGYTF
TRBV4-1	TRBJ2-7	few	TRBD2	TGCGCCAGCAGCCAACAAACTAGCGGGCCTTCCTACGAGCAGTACTTC	CASSQQTSGPSYEQYF
TRBV28	TRBJ2-1	few	-	TGTGCCAGCAGTTTCCACCGCTCCGTAGGCGTTGAGCAGTTCTTC	CASSFHRSVGVEQFF
TRBV14	TRBJ1-5	medium-sized	-	TGTGCCAGCAGCCAAGAAACGGGACTGCCCCAGCATTTT	CASSQETGLPQHF
TRBV29-1	TRBJ2-1	-	TRBD1	TGCAGCGTGGGGGACAGTTCTGCCTTCTTC	CSVGDSSAFF
TRBV7-9	TRBJ2-1	medium-sized	-	TGTGCCAGCAGCTTAGGGGTCTTGTATGAGCAGTTCTTC	CASSLGVLYEQFF
TRBV5-1	TRBJ1-1	-	-	TGCGCCAGCAGCCAAGGGACGAGGAACACTGAAGCTTTCTTT	CASSQGTRNTEAFF
TRBV12-3/TRBV12-4	TRBJ1-6	-	TRBD1	TGTGCCAGCAGTGGGACAGGGGGCGGGTCACCCCTCCACTTT	CASSGTGGGSPLHF
TRBV2	TRBJ2-1	-	TRBD2	TGTGCCAGCAGTGCAGGACTAGCGTACAATGAGCAGTTCTTC	CASSAGLAYNEQFF
TRBV12-3/TRBV12-4	TRBJ1-5	-	-	TGTGCCAGCACCCCGGGCCGCGAGGGATATCAGTCCCAGCATTTT	CASTPGREGYQSQHF
TRBV27	TRBJ1-6	few	-	TGTGCCAGCAGTTTATCCCGGGAGGTTAATTCACCCCTCCACTTT	CASSLSREVNSPLHF
TRBV20-1	TRBJ2-5	-	-	TGCAGTGCTAGAGATCAAGAGACCCAGTACTTC	CSARDQETQYF
TRBV11-2	TRBJ1-4	-	-	TGTGCCAGCAGCTTAGATAGTACGGGGCCTATTCGGCAACTGTTTTTT	CASSLDSTGPIRQLFF
TRBV5-1	TRBJ2-5	-	-	TGCGCCAGCAGCTCACAGGGAGGGGTCGGAGAGACCCAGTACTTC	CASSSQGGVGETQYF
TRBV11-1	TRBJ1-1	-	-	TGTGCCAGCAGCCTGGAGGTAGGCGGTACTGAAGCTTTCTTT	CASSLEVGGTEAFF
TRBV6-4	TRBJ2-2	-	-	TGTGCCAGCAGATGGGACGGCGACACCGGGGAGCTGTTTTTT	CASRWDGDTGELFF
TRBV7-9	TRBJ2-6	-	-	TGTGCCAGCAGCGATACAGGGTCTCCTGGGGCCAACGTCCTGACTTTC	CASSDTGSPGANVLTF
TRBV29-1	TRBJ2-7	-	-	TGCAGCGGAGGACCGGGTCTCTACGAGCAGTACTTC	CSGGPGLYEQYF